The TCR beta chain described here comes from a study of blood T cell repertoires in COVID-19. Turning to the study itself: T cells, B-cell-depleted T cells, or PBMCs provided the cDNA or gDNA that served as material.

Per the original data handling: The assay estimated nucleated cells by amplifying reference gene primers. Clones were read by immunoSEQ multiplex PCR, and TCRdb kept only the in-frame ones, dropping some. That table furnishes V, J and clone size, whereas the DNA furnished D and trimming. This table has about 120,000 clones, approximately 85% appearing once. While infection was still active, Seattle patients were enrolled and then followed longitudinally. This TCR derives from a woman aged 60 to 75 with COVID-19, enrolled during active disease. The specimen was peripheral blood.

This CDR3 reads CASSLSQRQSSLGGYTF. The CDR3, as DNA: TGTGCCAGCAGCCTCAGCCAACGACAGTCGAGCCTCGGGGGCTACACCTTC. The chain recombines TRBV14 with TRBJ1-2; D may be TRBD1 (5 bases). The CDR3 length is 17 residues. V was pared by 4 bases and J by 8 bases, with 26 bases between. Germline-derived CDR1 and CDR2 are SGHDN and FVKESK.